This T cell receptor (beta chain) originates from a study of metastatic and nonmetastatic thyroid tumors. As for the study in general: Thyroid patients, malignant and benign, had repertoires compared across blood and tumor or nodule tissue.

Patients underwent thyroid surgery, and none had received any treatment before it. CDR3 length equals 16 residues. The V gene's germline CDR1 is MNHNS and CDR2 SASEGT. The germline V and J ends were trimmed by 0 bases and 4 bases, with 14 bases remaining between them. Authors' data handling: Between-group CDR3 differences, defined by clinicopathological status, yielded a distant-metastasis classifier for papillary thyroid cancer. Using MiXCR, TCRdb re-called clones from the PCR reads. These V and J calls rely on TCRdb rather than the paper's analysis. Of roughly 40,000 clones listed, around 10% are singletons. Study-wide results and caveats: Malignant thyroid tumors reportedly had TCR beta diversity that was significantly higher than in benign nodules, in blood and tumor.

About this clone itself: What it recognizes is unknown.

The sequenced sample was blood. The chain couples TRBV6-1 to TRBJ2-3; maybe TRBD2 (5 bases). The clonotype originates from a male donor with papillary thyroid cancer or a benign thyroid nodule (not recorded which). Some clones in this sample may be carry-over from other donors' samples. DNA for the CDR3: TGTGCCAGCAGTGAAGCGGAGGTGAGCCCTGCAGATACGCAGTATTTT. It specifies CASSEAEVSPADTQYF.